The TCR beta chain described here comes from a study of T cells after yellow fever vaccination. The germline CDR1 and CDR2 sequences are DFQATT and SNEGSKA (reference sequence). The V end lost 5 bases, the J end lost 4 bases, and 10 bases lay between the germline ends. The CDR3 has 12 residues. This clonotype was detected many times. Each CDR3 protein gets one entry after TCRdb re-called the 5' RACE reads with MiXCR. The repertoire has roughly 50,000 distinct CDR3 sequences, around 7% of them found once; the top ten carry 28%. The chain employs TRBV20-1 and TRBJ2-3; D unresolved. The source material was CD8+ T cells sorted from PBMCs, sampled around 15 days after the first yellow fever vaccination. This TCR was sampled from a man between 18 and 35 years old who received the YFV17D yellow fever vaccine. CDR3 nucleotide sequence: TGCAGTGCTGGCGAGAAGGCAGATACGCAGTATTTT. Encoded protein: CSAGEKADTQYF.